A single sample is the source of the 10 T cell receptor beta chains below, sequenced in a study of blood T cell repertoires in COVID-19. The method was immunoSEQ multiplex PCR; TCRdb's version includes in-frame clones alone and lacks a portion of them. The data show 250,000 to 350,000 clones, about nine tenths seen once. Specimen: peripheral blood. These receptors were taken from a woman in her twenties or thirties with COVID-19, enrolled during active disease.

A note on this clone: Other DNA sequences within the sample encode an identical CDR3. This chain connects TRBV7-3 to TRBJ2-3; TRBD2 might be the D (6 bases). Trimming removed 4 bases from V and 5 bases from J, with 10 bases in between. Germline CDR1 reads SGHTA; CDR2 reads FQGTGA. The CDR3 runs to 13 residues. The CDR3, as DNA: TGTGCCAGCAGCTCAGCCGGGGGAGATACGCAGTATTTT. Translation gives CASSSAGGDTQYF. The whole variable domain, filled in from reference TRBV7-3 and TRBJ2-3, reads GAGVSQTPSNKVTEKGKYVELRCDPISGHTALYWYRQSLGQGPEFLIYFQGTGAADDSGLPNDRFFAVRPEGSVSTLKIQRTERGDSAVYLCASSSAGGDTQYFGPGTRLTVL.

This clone has a handful of counts. V is TRBV3-1 (or the pseudogene TRBV3-2) and J is TRBJ1-2, with a tentative D call TRBD1 (6 bases). CDR1 LGHDT and CDR2 YNNKEL come from the germline V gene (reference sequence). V was pared by 0 bases and J by 4 bases, with 9 bases between. The CDR3 covers 14 residues. The CDR3 sequence: CASSQDSTGYGYTF. The CDR3 DNA sequence: TGTGCCAGCAGCCAAGATTCGACAGGCTATGGCTACACCTTC.

V gene TRBV19 combines with J gene TRBJ1-2; TRBD1 matches at 7 bases. This CDR3 contains 14 residues. Per germline, CDR1 LNHDA and CDR2 SQIVND (reference sequence). Trimming removed 7 bases from V and 8 bases from J; junction bases left unmatched: 13. Written as DNA, the CDR3 is TGTGCCAGTAATTCCAAACAGGGGTTTTACGGCTACACCTTC. Translation gives CASNSKQGFYGYTF.

The rearrangement joins TRBV5-4 to TRBJ2-7; the match to TRBD1 covers 11 bases. This CDR3 comprises 14 residues. Trimming cost V 4 bases and J 3 bases; bases outside gene matches: 3. Germline CDR1 SGHNT, CDR2 YYREEE (reference sequence). The chain's CDR3 is CASSGGTGGYEQYF. Written as DNA, the CDR3 is TGTGCCAGCAGCGGCGGGACAGGGGGCTACGAGCAGTACTTC.

This clone occurred once. This chain uses TRBV12-3 or TRBV12-4 with TRBJ2-5; 7 bases match TRBD1. The CDR3 totals 13 residues. V shed 4 bases, J shed 5 bases, and the junction held 4 bases outside the gene matches. The DNA for the CDR3 is TGTGCCAGCAGTTCTGGACAGGAGGAGACCCAGTACTTC. Protein: CASSSGQEETQYF.

This chain joins TRBV6-5 and TRBJ1-2; D gene ambiguous. CDR1 and CDR2 from the germline V gene are MNHEY and SVGAGI. V lost 2 bases to trimming and J lost 8 bases, with 12 bases between them. This CDR3 comprises 13 residues. CDR3 sequence (DNA): TGTGCCAGCAGTTACGGAGAGGGCGTGGGCTACACCTTC. Translating it yields CASSYGEGVGYTF.

V is TRBV15 and J is TRBJ1-5, with D possibly matching TRBD1 (5 bases). The CDR3 sequence is 16 residues long. Deletions cut 0 bases from V and 5 bases from J, with 14 bases between. Germline V gives CDR1 LNHNV, CDR2 YYDKDF (reference sequence). The CDR3 protein is CATSRDNQLGDQPQHF. The DNA for the CDR3 is TGTGCCACCAGCAGAGATAACCAATTAGGGGATCAGCCCCAGCATTTT. Full variable domain (rest looked up from reference TRBV15 and TRBJ1-5): DAMVIQNPRYQVTQFGKPVTLSCSQTLNHNVMYWYQQKSSQAPKLLFHYYDKDFNNEADTPDNFQSRRPNTSFCFLDIRSPGLGDTAMYLCATSRDNQLGDQPQHFGDGTRLSIL.

V and J are TRBV5-1 and TRBJ2-1, with 10 bases fitting TRBD1. Germline trimming cut 4 bases from V and 7 bases from J; bases unmatched to any gene: 8. This CDR3 spans 15 amino acids. CDR1 SGHRS and CDR2 YFSETQ come from the germline V gene. The CDR3 coding sequence is TGCGCCAGCAGCCGGACCGGGACAGGGGTGAATGAGCAGTTCTTC. This codes for CASSRTGTGVNEQFF.

This clone was recorded only once. The same CDR3 can be traced to other DNA sequences in this sample. In DNA, the CDR3 is TGTGCCAGCAGTTACTCGGGGACAGGCGATTCACCCCTCCACTTT. It encodes CASSYSGTGDSPLHF. The chain combines TRBV6-6 with TRBJ1-6, with 8 positions matching TRBD1. V trimming: 0 bases; J trimming: 8 bases; junction bases outside the gene matches: 3. The CDR3 consists of 15 residues. The germline gives CDR1 MNHNY, CDR2 SVGAGI (reference sequence).

V usage is TRBV10-3 and J usage is TRBJ1-1; unclear D gene. V lost 7 bases, J lost 1 base, and 10 bases lay in between. CDR1 and CDR2 from the germline V gene are ENHRY and SYGVKD. The CDR3 contains 13 residues. CDR3 protein: CAIIGDSNTEAFF. In nucleotides, the CDR3 is TGTGCCATCATTGGAGATTCGAACACTGAAGCTTTCTTT.